These T cell receptor beta chains were read from a single sample in a study of blood T cell repertoires in COVID-19. TCRdb's table, derived via immunoSEQ multiplex PCR, lists solely in-frame clones and lacks some. The sample lists approximately 85,000 clones, 86% occurring once. The sample consisted of peripheral blood. Receptors were obtained from a man aged 50-60 years with active or convalescent COVID-19. Each CDR3 is given with its conserved first and last residue. A D gene is named only where the DNA matches it firmly.

j_call | v_call | d_call | cdr3_aa
TRBJ2-3 | TRBV9 | TRBD2 | CASSVLGGAVDTQYF
TRBJ2-7 | TRBV2 | TRBD2 | CASMYGGSSYEQYF
TRBJ2-7 | TRBV7-6 | TRBD2 | CASSRRGSSGAYEQYF
TRBJ1-5 | TRBV6-5 | - | CASRRGGNQPQHF
TRBJ1-5 | TRBV24-1 | TRBD1 | CATSDSGQGNNQPQHF
TRBJ1-1 | TRBV11-2 | TRBD1 | CASSFNRGGTEAFF
TRBJ2-7 | TRBV6-5 | TRBD1 | CASSYGQGTYEQYF
TRBJ2-2 | TRBV28 | TRBD1 | CASSLRGQGGPGELFF
TRBJ1-1 | TRBV19 | TRBD1 | CASDNRDRVSEAFF
TRBJ1-2 | TRBV18 | - | CASSPGGGAPYGYTF
TRBJ1-2 | TRBV5-1 | TRBD1 | CASSLEAGGVGYTF
TRBJ2-6 | TRBV12-5 | TRBD1 | CASGLGTGGVGANVLTF
TRBJ2-3 | TRBV18 | TRBD2 | CASSPTAGSGGYTQYF
TRBJ2-5 | TRBV10-1 | TRBD1 | CASSVGRGQETQYF
TRBJ2-2 | TRBV5-1 | TRBD1 | CASSLNRGAGELFF
TRBJ2-2 | TRBV11-2 | TRBD2 | CASSLISGATGELFF
TRBJ2-2 | TRBV19 | - | CASSERQSKRAGELFF
TRBJ2-1 | TRBV5-1 | TRBD2 | CASSPTSGGNEQFF
TRBJ2-1 | TRBV3-1/TRBV3-2 | TRBD1 | CASSQVEGDRVYNEQFF
TRBJ2-7 | TRBV29-1 | - | CSVANRDTFRYEQYF
TRBJ2-1 | TRBV11-2 | - | CASSLIQGQGKGQFF
TRBJ2-7 | TRBV7-2 | - | CASSLAASYEQYF
TRBJ2-1 | TRBV18 | - | CASSPDPSVPWFF
TRBJ2-1 | TRBV3-1/TRBV3-2 | TRBD1 | CASSHGTGTNEQFF
TRBJ2-2 | TRBV6-4 | TRBD1 | CASSPEGQGINGELFF
TRBJ2-7 | TRBV29-1 | - | CSVKGGVRYEQYF
TRBJ1-1 | TRBV18 | - | CASSQDGDTEAFF
TRBJ1-3 | TRBV6-5 | - | CASSYGFGGSGNTIYF
TRBJ1-2 | TRBV19 | TRBD1 | CASSRQGGGYTF
TRBJ2-7 | TRBV5-4 | - | CASSQQGRSSYEQYF
TRBJ2-3 | TRBV29-1 | TRBD1 | CSAPGQGRDTQYF
TRBJ2-3 | TRBV7-2 | - | CASSLVGSSTDTQYF
TRBJ2-1 | TRBV9 | - | CASRGLAPGGQFF
TRBJ2-7 | TRBV12-5 | TRBD2 | CASGLLTSGYEQYF
TRBJ1-4 | TRBV4-1 | TRBD1 | CASSLAGTGNEKLFF
TRBJ2-1 | TRBV5-4 | - | CASSLERRRYNEQFF
TRBJ2-5 | TRBV9 | TRBD2 | CASSVKPGGFAGVETQYF
TRBJ1-6 | TRBV5-1 | TRBD1 | CASSLGGTGNSPLHF
TRBJ1-5 | TRBV7-8 | - | CASSPKAAYSNQPQHF
TRBJ2-3 | TRBV9 | - | CASSATVTATDTQYF
TRBJ2-5 | TRBV3-1/TRBV3-2 | - | CASSQATRGATQYF